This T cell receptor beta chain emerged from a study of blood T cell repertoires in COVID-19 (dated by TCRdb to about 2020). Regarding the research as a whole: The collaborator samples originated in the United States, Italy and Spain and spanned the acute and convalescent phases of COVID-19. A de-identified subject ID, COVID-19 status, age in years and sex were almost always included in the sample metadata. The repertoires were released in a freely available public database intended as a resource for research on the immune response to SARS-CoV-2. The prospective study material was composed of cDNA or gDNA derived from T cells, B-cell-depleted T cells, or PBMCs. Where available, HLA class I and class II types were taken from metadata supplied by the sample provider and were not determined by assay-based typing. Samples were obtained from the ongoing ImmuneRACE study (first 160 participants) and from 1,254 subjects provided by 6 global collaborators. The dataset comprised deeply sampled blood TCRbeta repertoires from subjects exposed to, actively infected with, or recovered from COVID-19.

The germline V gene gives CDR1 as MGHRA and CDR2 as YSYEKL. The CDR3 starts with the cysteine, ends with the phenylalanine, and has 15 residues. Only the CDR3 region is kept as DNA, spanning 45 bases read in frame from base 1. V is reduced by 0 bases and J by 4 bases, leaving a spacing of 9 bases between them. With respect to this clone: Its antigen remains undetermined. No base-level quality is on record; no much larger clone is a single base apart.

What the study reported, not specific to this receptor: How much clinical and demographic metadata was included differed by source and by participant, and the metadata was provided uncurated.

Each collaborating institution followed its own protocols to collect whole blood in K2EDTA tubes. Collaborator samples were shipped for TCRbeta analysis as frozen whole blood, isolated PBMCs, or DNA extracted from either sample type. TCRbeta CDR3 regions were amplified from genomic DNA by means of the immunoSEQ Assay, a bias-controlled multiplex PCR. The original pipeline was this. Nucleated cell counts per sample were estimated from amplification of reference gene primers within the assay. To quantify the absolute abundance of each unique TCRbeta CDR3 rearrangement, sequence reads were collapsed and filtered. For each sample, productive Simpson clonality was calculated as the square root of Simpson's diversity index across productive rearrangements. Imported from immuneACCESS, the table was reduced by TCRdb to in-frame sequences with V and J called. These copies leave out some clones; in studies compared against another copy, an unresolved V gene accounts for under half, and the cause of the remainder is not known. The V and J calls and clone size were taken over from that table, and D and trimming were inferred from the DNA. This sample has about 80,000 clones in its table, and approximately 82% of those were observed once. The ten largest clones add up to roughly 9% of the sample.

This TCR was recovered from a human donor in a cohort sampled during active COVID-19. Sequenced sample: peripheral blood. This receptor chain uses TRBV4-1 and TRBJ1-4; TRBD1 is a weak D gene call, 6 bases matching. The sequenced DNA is TGCGCCAGCAGCCAAGAGGGGGCAAGTAATGAAAAACTGTTTTTT. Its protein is CASSQEGASNEKLFF.